This section outlines one T cell receptor beta chain sequence together with its context. Its antigen remains undetermined. No base qualities exist here, and no much larger clone lies one base off it. These data are taken from a study of T cell clonotyping in hematopoietic cell transplantation (dated by TCRdb to about 2021). Background on the whole study: In the study, around 130 blood samples were gathered from approximately 35 consecutive transplant recipients and their related donors. Patients were recruited between September 2015 and January 2017 and followed until late 2020 or death.

Summary of the overall study and its limitations: The sample size was limited and the cells went unsorted, which meant the CD4 and CD8 repertoire contributions could not be told apart. Donor and pretransplant recipient Inverse Simpson Index values predicted broader posttransplant TCR repertoire diversity. Recipient TCR diversity fell after transplant, with pathologically expanded clonotypes rising progressively from day 30 to day 180. Recipient repertoires showed only a small fraction of overlap with donor repertoires, and over 97% appeared de novo at the given depth.

The intended sense of this specimen's time point label: 100 days after allo-HCT. Blood from recipients was drawn roughly 28 days before transplant, then again at days 30, 100 and 180 after transplant. Using Nuclei Lysis Solution, genomic DNA was extracted from unfractionated peripheral blood mononuclear cells that were either fresh or cryopreserved. The immunoSEQ assay, a bias-controlled multiplex PCR using V- and J-specific primers, was used to amplify TCR beta CDR3 regions from genomic DNA. In a second PCR step, a proprietary barcode and Illumina adapter sequences were attached to the CDR3 amplicons. An Illumina MiSeq instrument was used for sequencing of the CDR3 libraries. The authors' pipeline ran thus. Export and quality control were done with immunoSEQ Analyzer 3.0, while downstream analyses used R Bioconductor and Immunarch. Only productive rearrangements in the normalized downsampled data set went into calculating the repertoire metrics. Pathologically expanded clonotypes were defined as those larger than 5 templates in the normalized cohort. The Inverse Simpson Index was used to measure repertoire diversity. CMV-specificity analyses were carried out on the non-normalized data set to capture all clonotypes. TCRdb obtained this table from immuneACCESS and retained in-frame rearrangements with V and J assigned. These tables miss some clones; where compared with another copy, unresolved V genes account for less than half of the shortfall, and the remainder is unexplained. V and J calls and clone size are given by that table; D and trimming were obtained from the DNA. The sample has around 17,000 clones on record, 70% to 90% of them singletons. More than 3.5% of the sample belongs to the ten largest clones.

Sequenced material: PBMCs, taken 100 days after allogeneic stem cell transplant. The clonotype comes from a male patient between 55 and 70 years old who had an allogeneic stem cell transplant from a related donor, so the T cells may come from the graft donor. Some clones in this sample may be carry-over from other donors' samples.

The CDR3 loop reads CASSLGLGNYNEQFF. The DNA sequence is TGTGCCAGCAGCTTAGGTTTAGGGAACTACAATGAGCAGTTCTTC. Recombination joined TRBV7-3 with TRBJ2-1; confidence is insufficient to name the D gene. CDR1 is given as SGHTA and CDR2 as FQGTGA, both from the germline V gene. The cysteine opens and the phenylalanine closes a CDR3 of 15 amino acids. Of all the DNA, just the CDR3 is kept, 45 bases in frame from base 1. Between the V and J ends, shortened by 2 bases and 3 bases respectively, the junction contains 11 bases.